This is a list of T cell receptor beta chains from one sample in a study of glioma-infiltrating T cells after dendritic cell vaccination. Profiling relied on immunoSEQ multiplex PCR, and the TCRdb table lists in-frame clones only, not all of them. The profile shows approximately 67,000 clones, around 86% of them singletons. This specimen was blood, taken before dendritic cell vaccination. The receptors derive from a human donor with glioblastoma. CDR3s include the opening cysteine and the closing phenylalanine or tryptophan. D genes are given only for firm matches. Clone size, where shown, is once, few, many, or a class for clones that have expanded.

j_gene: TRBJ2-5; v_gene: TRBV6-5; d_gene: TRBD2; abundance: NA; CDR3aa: CASSTRPGGETQYF; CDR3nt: TGTGCCAGCAGTACCCGACCGGGAGGGGAGACCCAGTACTTC
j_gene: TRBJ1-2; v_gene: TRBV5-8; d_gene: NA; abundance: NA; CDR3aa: CASSPAGETGDYYGYTF; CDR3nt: TGTGCCAGCAGCCCGGCTGGGGAAACGGGGGATTACTATGGCTACACCTTC
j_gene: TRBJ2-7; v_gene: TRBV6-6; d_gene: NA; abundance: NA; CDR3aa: CASSNRQTISYEQYF; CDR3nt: TGTGCCAGCAGTAATAGACAGACAATCTCCTACGAGCAGTACTTC
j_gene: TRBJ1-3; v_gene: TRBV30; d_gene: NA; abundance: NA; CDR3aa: CAWSKESGNTIYF; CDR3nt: TGTGCCTGGAGTAAGGAGTCTGGAAACACCATATATTTT
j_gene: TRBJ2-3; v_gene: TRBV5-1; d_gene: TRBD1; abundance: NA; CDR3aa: CASSLGGDRGSTDTQYF; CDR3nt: TGCGCCAGCAGCTTGGGGGGAGACAGGGGTAGCACAGATACGCAGTATTTT
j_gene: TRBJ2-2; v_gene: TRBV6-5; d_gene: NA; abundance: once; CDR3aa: CASSQINGELFF; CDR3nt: TGTGCCAGCAGCCAGATTAACGGGGAGCTGTTTTTT
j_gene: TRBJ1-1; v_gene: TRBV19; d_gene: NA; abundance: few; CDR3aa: CASSREVNTEAFF; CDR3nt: TGTGCCAGTAGTCGAGAGGTAAACACTGAAGCTTTCTTT
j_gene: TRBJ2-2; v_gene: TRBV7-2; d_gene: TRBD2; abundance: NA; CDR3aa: CASSLGRGGVTGELFF; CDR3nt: TGTGCCAGCAGCTTAGGGCGCGGGGGGGTAACCGGGGAGCTGTTTTTT
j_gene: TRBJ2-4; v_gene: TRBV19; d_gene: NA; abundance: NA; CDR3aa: CASSIEVVRGKNIQYF; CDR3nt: TGTGCCAGTAGTATAGAGGTGGTGAGGGGGAAAAACATTCAGTACTTC
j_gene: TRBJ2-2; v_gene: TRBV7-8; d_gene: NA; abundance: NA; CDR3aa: CASSSTGGNRADTGELFF; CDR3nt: TGTGCCAGCAGCTCAACCGGGGGGAACAGGGCGGACACCGGGGAGCTGTTTTTT
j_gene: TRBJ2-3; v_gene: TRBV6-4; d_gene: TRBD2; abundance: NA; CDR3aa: CASSADGGATDTQYF; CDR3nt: TGTGCCAGCAGTGCGGACGGGGGGGCGACAGATACGCAGTATTTT
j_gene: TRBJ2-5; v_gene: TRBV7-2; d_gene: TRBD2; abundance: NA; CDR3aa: CASSISGGETQYF; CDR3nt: TGTGCCAGCAGCATTAGCGGGGGCGAGACCCAGTACTTC
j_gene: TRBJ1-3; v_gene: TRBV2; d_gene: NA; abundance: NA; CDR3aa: CASSERSSGNTIYF; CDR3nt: TGTGCCAGCAGTGAGCGAAGTTCTGGAAACACCATATATTTT
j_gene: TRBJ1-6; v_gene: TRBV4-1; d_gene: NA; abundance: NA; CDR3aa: CASSQEPADSNSPLHF; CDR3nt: TGCGCCAGCAGCCAAGAACCCGCAGACTCAAATTCACCCCTCCACTTT
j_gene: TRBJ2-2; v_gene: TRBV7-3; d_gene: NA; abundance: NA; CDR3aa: CASEQDPGELFF; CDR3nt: TGTGCCAGCGAACAGGACCCCGGGGAGCTGTTTTTT
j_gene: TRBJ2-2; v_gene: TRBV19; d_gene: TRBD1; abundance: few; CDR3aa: CASSNRGQNTGELFF; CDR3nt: TGTGCCAGTAGTAACAGGGGACAAAACACCGGGGAGCTGTTTTTT
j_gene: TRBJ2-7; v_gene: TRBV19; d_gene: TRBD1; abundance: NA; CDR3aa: CASSTRTGSHEQYF; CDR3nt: TGTGCCAGTAGTACCCGGACAGGGAGCCACGAGCAGTACTTC
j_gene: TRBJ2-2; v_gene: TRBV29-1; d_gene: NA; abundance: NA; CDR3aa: CSVTNQGYTGELFF; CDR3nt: TGCAGCGTTACAAATCAGGGTTACACCGGGGAGCTGTTTTTT
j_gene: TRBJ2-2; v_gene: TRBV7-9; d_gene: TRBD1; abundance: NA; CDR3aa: CASSPLEGSGGNTGELFF; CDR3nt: TGTGCCAGCAGCCCTCTGGAGGGGTCAGGGGGCAACACCGGGGAGCTGTTTTTT
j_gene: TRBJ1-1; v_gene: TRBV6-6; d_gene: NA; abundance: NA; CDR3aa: CASSYTPGENTEAFF; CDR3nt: TGTGCCAGCAGTTACACCCCAGGGGAGAACACTGAAGCTTTCTTT
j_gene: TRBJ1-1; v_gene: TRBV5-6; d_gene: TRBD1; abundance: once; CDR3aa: CASSLRGTVMSRAFF; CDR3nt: TGTGCCAGCAGCTTGAGGGGGACAGTGATGTCGAGGGCTTTCTTT
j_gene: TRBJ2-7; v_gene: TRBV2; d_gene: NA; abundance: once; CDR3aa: CASAGSEQYF; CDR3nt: TGTGCCAGCGCGGGGTCCGAGCAGTACTTC
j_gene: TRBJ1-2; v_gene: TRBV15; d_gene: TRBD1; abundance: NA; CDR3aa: CATSSSGGYGYTF; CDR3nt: TGTGCCACCAGCAGTTCAGGGGGCTATGGCTACACCTTC
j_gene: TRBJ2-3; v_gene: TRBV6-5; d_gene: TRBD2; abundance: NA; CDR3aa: CASRPPGGPDTQYF; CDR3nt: TGTGCCAGCAGGCCCCCGGGGGGGCCCGATACGCAGTATTTT